Sequencing of this T cell receptor beta chain was carried out in a study of blood T cell repertoires in COVID-19. Authors' methods: Nucleated cell counts were estimated from reference gene primer amplification. Method: immunoSEQ multiplex PCR; TCRdb's copy keeps in-frame clones and lacks some. The V and J calls and the clone size are those of that table, but D and trimming were determined from the DNA. The table has around 97,000 clones, more than 85% seen once. The source material was peripheral blood. The sequence came from a human donor in a cohort sampled during active COVID-19.

Here the CDR3 reads CATSRDPVKTYEQYF. The DNA of the CDR3 is TGTGCCACCAGCAGAGATCCGGTTAAGACCTACGAGCAGTACTTC. V usage is TRBV15 and J usage is TRBJ2-7; D ambiguous. Trimming cost V 0 bases and J 2 bases, with 11 bases left between them. Germline CDR1 is LNHNV and CDR2 is YYDKDF (reference sequence). The CDR3 consists of 15 residues.